This T cell receptor (beta chain) was captured by sequencing in a study of blood T cell repertoires in COVID-19. As for the study in general: Both acute and convalescent COVID-19 samples were obtained from the United States, Italy and Spain. T cells, B-cell-depleted T cells, or PBMCs provided the cDNA or gDNA that served as material.

In the original workflow: Nucleated cell counts were estimated from reference gene primer amplification. The method was immunoSEQ multiplex PCR; TCRdb's version includes in-frame clones alone and lacks a portion of them. V and J calls and clone size are those listed in that table; D and trimming were worked out from the DNA. The sample includes 95,000 to 150,000 clones, under 80% of them seen just once. The receptor's source is a man in his 70s with acute or convalescent COVID-19. The sequenced sample was peripheral blood.

Here the CDR3 reads CASSFYQGKEKLFF. CDR3 coding DNA: TGTGCCAGCAGCTTTTACCAGGGGAAGGAAAAACTGTTTTTT. The chain couples TRBV7-9 to TRBJ1-4; TRBD1 might be the D (6 bases). V was clipped by 3 bases and J by 8 bases, with 13 bases between them. The length of the CDR3 is 14 residues. The V gene's germline CDR1 is SEHNR and CDR2 FQNEAQ (reference sequence).